Sequencing of this T cell receptor (beta chain) was carried out in a study of blood T cell repertoires in COVID-19. Study at large: Samples taken during acute and convalescent COVID-19 were collected in the United States, Italy and Spain. The analysed material was cDNA or gDNA that came from T cells, B-cell-depleted T cells, or PBMCs.

In the study's own analysis: How many nucleated cells were present was estimated from reference gene primer amplification. Libraries were prepared by immunoSEQ multiplex PCR; TCRdb keeps only in-frame clonotypes and omits some of them. D and trimming come from the DNA, and the V and J calls and clone size come from that table. This sample has about 310,000 clones; 87% occur once, and the top ten carry 7.8%. This CDR3 is built from 17 residues. Germline CDR1 reads LGHDT; CDR2 reads YNNKEL (reference sequence). J was trimmed by 5 bases and V by 0 bases; bases with no gene match: 6. The specimen sequenced was peripheral blood. The sequence derives from a woman between 45 and 65 years old who had recovered from COVID-19. V gene TRBV3-1 (or the pseudogene TRBV3-2) combines with J gene TRBJ2-2; 10 bases line up with TRBD1. For the CDR3, the DNA is TGTGCCAGCAGCCAAGAGAGGGACAGGGGTAAAACCGGGGAGCTGTTTTTT. Translating it yields CASSQERDRGKTGELFF.